This TCR beta chain originates from a study of Graves' ophthalmopathy and Graves' hyperthyroidism. TCR beta CDR3 regions were amplified from RNA transcripts. After a first-round RT-PCR with HTBI primers, a second-round multiplex PCR was run. TCRdb re-analysed the multiplex PCR reads in MiXCR, keeping a single row per CDR3 protein. The sample carries approximately 330,000 distinct CDR3 sequences, about a sixth recorded once. In this sample, this clonotype turned up many times. Its target is unknown. General study results and limits: Its predictions of ophthalmopathy progression gave the model 65% to 71% sensitivity and about 72% specificity. The authors also found most expanded thyroid clonotypes above 0.001 frequency in blood.

PBMCs were density-gradient isolated from approximately 10 ml fresh blood. Germline assignment: CDR1 SGHVS and CDR2 FQNEAQ. V was clipped by 3 bases and J by 4 bases; unmatched bases: 3. CDR3 length: 15 residues. This sequence was found in an adult man with Graves' ophthalmopathy. Sequencing used peripheral blood. The chain links TRBV7-8 to TRBJ2-4; 10 nucleotides match TRBD2. The CDR3 sequence is CASSLPSGRKNIQYF. The CDR3 DNA sequence: TGTGCCAGCAGCTTGCCTAGCGGGAGAAAAAACATTCAGTACTTC.